What follows describes a single T cell receptor (beta chain). Authors' methods: Estimates of nucleated cell counts were drawn from the amplification of reference gene primers. Data came from immunoSEQ multiplex PCR; TCRdb stores just in-frame clones and leaves some out. V and J calls and clone size are as listed in that table; D and trimming were resolved from the DNA. This table holds about 170,000 clones, approximately 80% found once. The data derive from a study of blood T cell repertoires in COVID-19. Among Cohort 3 donors, those recovered had two negative PCRs, clearance, or symptom resolution. The CDR3 is 15 residues long. Germline V lookup: CDR1 SEHNR, CDR2 FQNEAQ (reference sequence). Losses at the gene ends were 6 bases for V and 4 bases for J; bases not matched to a gene: 8.

This sequence joins TRBV7-9 and TRBJ1-5; 8 bases are shared with TRBD1. The sequencing input was PBMCs or T cells enriched from blood (not recorded which). The origin of this receptor is a man aged 50 to 60 who had recovered from COVID-19. The CDR3 bases are TGTGCCAGCAGTTTCGCAGGACAGGGAAATCAGCCCCAGCATTTT. Amino acids: CASSFAGQGNQPQHF.